The 16 T cell receptor beta chains below come from one sample, sequenced in a study of cytomegalovirus exposure and HLA in healthy donors (dated by TCRdb to 2015 to 2018). The library was obtained by the immunoSEQ multiplex PCR assay. The multiplex PCR relied on a mix of 60 forward primers for TCR Vbeta segments and 13 reverse primers for TCR Jbeta segments. In TCRdb, the immuneACCESS table is reduced to in-frame sequences with V and J assigned. These tables do not hold every clone; where another copy was compared, an unresolved V gene accounts for under half, and the others remain unexplained. Recorded for this sample are 110,000 or so clones; around four fifths of them occurred a single time. Over 7% of the sample is in the top ten clones. Sample: PBMCs. Receptor source: a middle-aged woman in good health and CMV-seropositive.

The V call is TRBV4-1, the J call TRBJ1-6, with 7 bases fitting TRBD1. After removal of 2 bases from V and 9 bases from J, the junction contained 16 bases not matched to a gene. Germline V gene lookup returns CDR1 MGHRA and CDR2 YSYEKL. The CDR3 length is 18 residues. CDR3 in amino acids: CASSQFPRTGHNPSPLHF. DNA of the CDR3: TGCGCCAGCAGCCAATTCCCTAGGACAGGCCATAACCCTTCACCCCTCCACTTT.

CDR3 residues: CASSFGGNTDTQYF. For the CDR3, the DNA is TGTGCCAGCAGCTTCGGCGGAAACACAGATACGCAGTATTTT. The chain recombines TRBV7-9 with TRBJ2-3; no firm D call. Germline assignment: CDR1 SEHNR and CDR2 FQNEAQ (reference sequence). The V gene lost 3 bases and the J gene lost 2 bases, with 9 bases spanning the gap. This CDR3 comprises 14 residues.

This clone was detected only a few times. V gene TRBV28 combines with J gene TRBJ2-5, with TRBD2 identical over 7 bases. CDR3 length: 15 residues. Losses at the gene ends were 3 bases for V and 5 bases for J; bases not matched to a gene: 9. Germline CDR1 reads MDHEN; CDR2 reads SYDVKM. The CDR3 is CASSFPTMGGETQYF. CDR3 DNA: TGTGCCAGCAGTTTCCCTACTATGGGGGGGGAGACCCAGTACTTC.

V is TRBV15 and J is TRBJ2-7, with no clear D. Germline assignment: CDR1 LNHNV and CDR2 YYDKDF (reference sequence). This CDR3 has 15 residues. Trimming pared 4 bases from V and 0 bases from J, leaving 13 bases between. The CDR3 sequence is CATSIDTVPSYEQYF. CDR3 bases: TGTGCCACCAGCATAGACACGGTTCCCTCCTACGAGCAGTACTTC.

This chain links TRBV19 with TRBJ2-5; 9 bases align to TRBD2. The germline V gene encodes CDR1 LNHDA and CDR2 SQIVND (reference sequence). This CDR3 comprises 15 residues. V was clipped by 9 bases and J by 4 bases; unmatched bases: 12. This CDR3 is CASRVAGEGRETQYF. CDR3 nucleotide sequence: TGTGCCAGCAGAGTAGCGGGAGAGGGTCGAGAGACCCAGTACTTC.

V and J are TRBV9 and TRBJ1-2; tentatively, D is TRBD1 (6 bases). CDR3 length: 15 amino acids. Germline V CDR1 and CDR2: SGDLS, YYNGEE. V was pared by 4 bases and J by 1 base, with 14 bases between. The CDR3 DNA reads TGTGCCAGCAGCCCAGGGGACGGAGATAACTATGGCTACACCTTC. Translated, it gives CASSPGDGDNYGYTF.

The chain couples TRBV5-1 to TRBJ1-2, with 8 bases aligning to TRBD1. The CDR3 covers 14 residues. Trimming at V came to 0 bases and at J to 6 bases, leaving 4 bases not matched to a gene. Germline V gene sequence: CDR1 SGHRS, CDR2 YFSETQ. The CDR3 DNA is TGCGCCAGCAGCTTGGACAGGGGGTTCGATGGCTACACCTTC. Translated, it gives CASSLDRGFDGYTF.

The chain is built from TRBV28 and TRBJ2-1, with a weak D call TRBD2 (6 bases). The length of the CDR3 is 10 residues. The germline gives CDR1 MDHEN, CDR2 SYDVKM. Trimming took off 11 bases at V and 8 bases at J, with 10 bases between the two ends. The CDR3 loop reads CAAGGDEQFF. The CDR3 DNA reads as TGTGCCGCCGGCGGGGATGAGCAGTTCTTC.

The rearrangement joins TRBV28 to TRBJ1-2, with D possibly matching TRBD1 (5 bases). Deletions cut 1 base from V and 3 bases from J, with 9 bases between. The CDR3 extends over 14 amino acids. CDR1 is MDHEN and CDR2 is SYDVKM in the germline V gene. CDR3 residues: CASSLFSGHYGYTF. Here the CDR3 DNA reads TGTGCCAGCAGTTTATTCTCAGGGCACTATGGCTACACCTTC.

The rearrangement uses TRBV11-2 and TRBJ2-5, with a tentative D call TRBD1 (6 bases). This CDR3 contains 13 residues. Germline CDR1 and CDR2: SGHAT and FQNNGV. V lost 3 bases and J 4 bases, leaving 9 bases between the germline ends. The CDR3 nucleotides read TGTGCCAGCAGCTTTGGCAGGGGAGAGACCCAGTACTTC. Residues: CASSFGRGETQYF.

This clone was detected only a few times. CDR3 nucleotide sequence: TGTGCCAGCAGCCAGGTTCTAGGGGCAACTGGAAACACCATATATTTT. It encodes CASSQVLGATGNTIYF. The rearrangement joins TRBV4-2 to TRBJ1-3; D perhaps matches TRBD1 (5 bases). The CDR3 sequence is 16 residues long. V was clipped by 3 bases and J by 2 bases, with 14 bases between them. Germline loops: CDR1 LGHNA, CDR2 YNFKEQ.

This sequence joins TRBV9 and TRBJ2-2; 7 positions match TRBD2. The CDR3 length is 15 residues. Germline assignment: CDR1 SGDLS and CDR2 YYNGEE. Trimming removed 1 base from V and 5 bases from J; junction bases left unmatched: 5. CDR3: CASSVTGTITGELFF. CDR3 DNA: TGTGCCAGCAGCGTAACCGGGACTATTACCGGGGAGCTGTTTTTT.

This clone was recorded a few times. V gene TRBV28 combines with J gene TRBJ2-3; 8 bases align to TRBD1. J was trimmed by 1 base and V by 10 bases; bases with no gene match: 4. CDR3 length equals 13 residues. CDR1 and CDR2 (germline): MDHEN, SYDVKM. CDR3 sequence: CATAGGGTDTQYF. The CDR3 region has the DNA TGTGCCACCGCAGGGGGCGGCACAGATACGCAGTATTTT. The full variable domain, its missing parts supplied by reference TRBV28 and TRBJ2-3, is DVKVTQSSRYLVKRTGEKVFLECVQDMDHENMFWYRQDPGLGLRLIYFSYDVKMKEKGDIPEGYSVSREKKERFSLILESASTNQTSMYLCATAGGGTDTQYFGPGTRLTVL.

The J gene is TRBJ2-1, the V gene TRBV7-2, with 9 bases that match TRBD2. Per the germline V gene, CDR1 is SGHTA and CDR2 is FQGNSA. The CDR3 length is 15 residues. The V gene end was trimmed by 3 bases and the J gene end by 8 bases; junction bases not matched to a gene: 8. Written as DNA, the CDR3 is TGTGCCAGCAGCTTCGGCGGGGGGGTTATAGATGAGCAGTTCTTC. Encoded protein: CASSFGGGVIDEQFF.

The table lists this clone with a few counts. The chain couples TRBV29-1 to TRBJ2-3; TRBD1 matches at 10 bases. Germline V gene sequence: CDR1 SQVTM, CDR2 ANQGSEA. This CDR3 comprises 14 residues. Losses at the gene ends were 3 bases for V and 4 bases for J; bases not matched to a gene: 4. The CDR3: CSVEGQGSPDTQYF. The CDR3 DNA reads TGCAGCGTTGAGGGACAGGGGAGCCCAGATACGCAGTATTTT.

This chain uses TRBV28 with TRBJ2-1; weak D call: TRBD1 (5 bases). The CDR3 is 15 amino acids. In germline, CDR1 is MDHEN, CDR2 SYDVKM. Trimming took off 3 bases at V and 7 bases at J, with 16 bases between the two ends. The CDR3 here is CASSFSQGGANEQFF. Here the CDR3 DNA reads TGTGCCAGCAGTTTTAGTCAGGGTGGGGCGAATGAGCAGTTCTTC.